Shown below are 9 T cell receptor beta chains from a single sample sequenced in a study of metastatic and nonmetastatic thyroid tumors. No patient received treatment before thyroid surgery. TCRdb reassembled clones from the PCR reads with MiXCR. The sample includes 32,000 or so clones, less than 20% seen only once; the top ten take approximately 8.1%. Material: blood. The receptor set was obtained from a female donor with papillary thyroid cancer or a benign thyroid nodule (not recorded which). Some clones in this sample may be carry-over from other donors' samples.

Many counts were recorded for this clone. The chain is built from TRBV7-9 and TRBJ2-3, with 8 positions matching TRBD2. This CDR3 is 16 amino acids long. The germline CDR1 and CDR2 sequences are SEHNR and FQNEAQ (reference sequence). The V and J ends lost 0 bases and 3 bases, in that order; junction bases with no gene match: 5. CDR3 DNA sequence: TGTGCCAGCAGCTTAGCCAAGACTAGCGAAACAGATACGCAGTATTTT. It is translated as CASSLAKTSETDTQYF.

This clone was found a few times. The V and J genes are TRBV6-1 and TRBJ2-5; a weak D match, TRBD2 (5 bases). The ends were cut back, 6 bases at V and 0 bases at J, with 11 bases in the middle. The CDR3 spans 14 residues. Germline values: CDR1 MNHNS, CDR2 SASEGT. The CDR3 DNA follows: TGTGCCAGCAGCCCCGGACTGTACCAAGAGACCCAGTACTTC. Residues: CASSPGLYQETQYF.

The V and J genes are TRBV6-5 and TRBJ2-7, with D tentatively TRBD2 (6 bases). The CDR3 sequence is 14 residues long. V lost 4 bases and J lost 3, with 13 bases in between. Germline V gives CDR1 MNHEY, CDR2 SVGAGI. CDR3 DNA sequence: TGTGCCAGCAGTTTCGCGGGACTGAGCTACGAGCAGTACTTC. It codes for CASSFAGLSYEQYF.

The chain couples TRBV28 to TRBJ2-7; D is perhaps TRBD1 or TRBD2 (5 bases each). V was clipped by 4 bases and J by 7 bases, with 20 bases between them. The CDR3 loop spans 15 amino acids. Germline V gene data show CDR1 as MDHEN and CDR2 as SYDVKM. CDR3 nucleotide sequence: TGTGCCAGCAGTTCAACCGGGACGGGGAATCAGGAGCAGTACTTC. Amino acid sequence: CASSSTGTGNQEQYF.

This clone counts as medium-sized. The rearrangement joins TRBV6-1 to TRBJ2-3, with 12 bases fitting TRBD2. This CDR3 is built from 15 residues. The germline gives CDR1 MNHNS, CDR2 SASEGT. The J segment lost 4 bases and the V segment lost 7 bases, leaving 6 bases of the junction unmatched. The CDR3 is CASIKTSGGPDTQYF. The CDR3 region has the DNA TGTGCCAGCATCAAGACTAGCGGGGGTCCAGATACGCAGTATTTT.

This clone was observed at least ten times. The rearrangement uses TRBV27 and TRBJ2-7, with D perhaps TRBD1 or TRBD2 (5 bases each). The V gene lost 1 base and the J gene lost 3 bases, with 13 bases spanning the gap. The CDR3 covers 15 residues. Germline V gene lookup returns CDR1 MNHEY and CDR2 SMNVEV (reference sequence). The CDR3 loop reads CASSLLGPTGYEQYF. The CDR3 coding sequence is TGTGCCAGCAGTTTATTGGGACCAACGGGCTACGAGCAGTACTTC.

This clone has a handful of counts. The CDR3 region is CASSSRQGTRNTIYF. DNA for the CDR3: TGTGCCAGCAGTTCCCGACAGGGAACGAGAAACACCATATATTTT. The rearrangement uses TRBV6-1 and TRBJ1-3, with TRBD1 matching 7 bases. With 5 bases clipped from V and 5 bases from J, the junction kept 9 bases outside the gene matches. Germline CDR1 reads MNHNS; CDR2 reads SASEGT. CDR3 size: 15 residues.

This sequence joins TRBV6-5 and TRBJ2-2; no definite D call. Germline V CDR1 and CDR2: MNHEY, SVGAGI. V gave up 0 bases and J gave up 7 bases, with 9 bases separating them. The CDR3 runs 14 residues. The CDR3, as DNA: TGTGCCAGCAGTTACTCGAGCGACGGCGGGGAGCTGTTTTTT. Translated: CASSYSSDGGELFF.

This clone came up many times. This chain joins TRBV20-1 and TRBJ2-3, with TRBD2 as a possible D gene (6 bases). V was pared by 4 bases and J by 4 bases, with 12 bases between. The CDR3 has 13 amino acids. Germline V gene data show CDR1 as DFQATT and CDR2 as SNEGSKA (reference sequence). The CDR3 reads CSAKVSGADTQYF. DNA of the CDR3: TGCAGTGCTAAGGTCTCGGGGGCAGATACGCAGTATTTT.